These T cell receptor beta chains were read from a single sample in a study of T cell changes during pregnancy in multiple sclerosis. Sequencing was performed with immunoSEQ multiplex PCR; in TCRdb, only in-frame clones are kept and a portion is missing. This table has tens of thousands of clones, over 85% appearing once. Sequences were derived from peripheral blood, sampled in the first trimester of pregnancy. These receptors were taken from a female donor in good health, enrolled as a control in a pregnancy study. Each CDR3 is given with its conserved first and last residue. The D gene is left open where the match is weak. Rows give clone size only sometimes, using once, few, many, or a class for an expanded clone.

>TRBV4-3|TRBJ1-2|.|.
CASSQDSRLLNYGYTF
TGCGCCAGCAGCCAAGATTCGAGGCTCCTAAACTATGGCTACACCTTC
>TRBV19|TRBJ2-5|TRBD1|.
CASEDRLRETQYF
TGTGCCAGCGAGGACAGGTTGAGAGAGACCCAGTACTTC
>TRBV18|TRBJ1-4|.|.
CASSPSGISSEKLFF
TGTGCCAGCTCACCATCAGGGATATCGAGTGAAAAACTGTTTTTT
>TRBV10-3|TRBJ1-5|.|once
CAIRGQANQPQHF
TGTGCCATCCGGGGTCAGGCCAATCAGCCCCAGCATTTT
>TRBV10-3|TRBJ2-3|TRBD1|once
CAISEHIGQGARTDTQYF
TGTGCCATCAGTGAACATATTGGACAGGGGGCGCGAACAGATACGCAGTATTTT
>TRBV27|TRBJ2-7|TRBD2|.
CASSLLAGGPVNYEQYF
TGTGCCAGCAGTCTCCTAGCGGGGGGGCCCGTAAACTACGAGCAGTACTTC
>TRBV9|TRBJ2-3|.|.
CASSVGRGATDTQYF
TGTGCCAGCAGCGTAGGCAGGGGGGCCACAGATACGCAGTATTTT
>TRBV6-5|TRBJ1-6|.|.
CASSSGTRGISPLHF
TGTGCCAGCAGTTCCGGGACTCGCGGTATTTCACCCCTCCACTTT
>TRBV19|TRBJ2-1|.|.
CASSILSLNEQFF
TGTGCCAGTAGTATCCTGTCCCTCAATGAGCAGTTCTTC
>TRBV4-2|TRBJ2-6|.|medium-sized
CASSLSGSGANVLTF
TGTGCCAGCAGCCTATCCGGCTCTGGGGCCAACGTCCTGACTTTC
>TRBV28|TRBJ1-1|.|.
CASRPPQGLNTEAFF
TGTGCCAGCAGACCTCCCCAGGGGCTGAACACTGAAGCTTTCTTT
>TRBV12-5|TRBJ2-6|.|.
CASAHSGANVLTF
TGTGCTAGTGCCCACTCTGGGGCCAACGTCCTGACTTTC
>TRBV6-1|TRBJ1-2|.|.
CASSEFYGAANYGYTF
TGTGCCAGCAGTGAATTCTACGGAGCAGCTAACTATGGCTACACCTTC
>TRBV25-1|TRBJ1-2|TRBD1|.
CASSNPGTDYGYTF
TGTGCCAGCAGTAATCCCGGGACAGATTATGGCTACACCTTC
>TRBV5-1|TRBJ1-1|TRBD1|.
CASSRDRVDTEAFF
TGCGCCAGCAGCCGGGACAGGGTGGACACTGAAGCTTTCTTT
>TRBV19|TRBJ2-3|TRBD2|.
CASSISGLAGSTDTQYF
TGTGCCAGTAGTATCTCCGGACTAGCGGGGAGCACAGATACGCAGTATTTT
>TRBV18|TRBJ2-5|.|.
CASSYSRTEETQYF
TGTGCCAGCTCCTATTCACGGACAGAAGAGACCCAGTACTTC
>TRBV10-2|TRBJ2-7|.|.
CASSDPSRPEQYF
TGCGCCAGCAGTGATCCTAGCCGACCCGAGCAGTACTTC
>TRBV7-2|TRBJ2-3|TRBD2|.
CASSLALAGGADTQYF
TGTGCCAGCAGCTTAGCCTTGGCGGGGGGGGCAGATACGCAGTATTTT
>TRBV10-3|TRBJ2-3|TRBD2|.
CAISDPGLASTDTQYF
TGTGCCATCAGTGACCCTGGACTAGCGAGCACAGATACGCAGTATTTT
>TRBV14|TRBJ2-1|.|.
CASSQDFGSNDEQFF
TGTGCCAGCAGCCAAGATTTTGGCAGTAACGATGAGCAGTTCTTC
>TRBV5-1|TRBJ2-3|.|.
CASSVGQSTDTQYF
TGCGCCAGCAGCGTTGGACAGAGCACAGATACGCAGTATTTT
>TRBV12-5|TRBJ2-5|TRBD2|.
CASGLGGGIETQYF
TGTGCTAGTGGTTTAGGCGGGGGGATAGAGACCCAGTACTTC
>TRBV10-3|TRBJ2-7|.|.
CAISVEVTYEQYF
TGTGCCATCAGTGTGGAGGTTACCTACGAGCAGTACTTC
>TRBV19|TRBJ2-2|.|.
CASSIGRTLNTGELFF
TGTGCCAGTAGTATAGGGCGGACTTTGAACACCGGGGAGCTGTTTTTT
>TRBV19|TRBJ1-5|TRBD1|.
CASNADRVKRQPQHF
TGTGCCAGTAACGCGGACAGGGTAAAGAGACAGCCCCAGCATTTT
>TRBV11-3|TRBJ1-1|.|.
CASSLVRGRTEAFF
TGTGCCAGCAGCTTAGTCCGGGGAAGGACTGAAGCTTTCTTT
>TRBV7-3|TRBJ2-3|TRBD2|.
CASSPGGSTDTQYF
TGTGCCAGCAGCCCGGGGGGGAGCACAGATACGCAGTATTTT
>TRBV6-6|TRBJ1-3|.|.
CASSLMDGGGNTIYF
TGTGCCAGCAGCCTAATGGACGGGGGTGGAAACACCATATATTTT
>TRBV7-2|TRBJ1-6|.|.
CASSPRRGVNSPLHF
TGTGCCAGCAGCCCAAGACGGGGAGTCAATTCACCCCTCCACTTT
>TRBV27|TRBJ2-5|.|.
CASSWLSGPQETQYF
TGTGCCAGCAGTTGGCTTTCTGGCCCCCAAGAGACCCAGTACTTC
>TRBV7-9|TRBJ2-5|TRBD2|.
CASGGDLETQYF
TGTGCCAGCGGGGGGGATTTAGAGACCCAGTACTTC
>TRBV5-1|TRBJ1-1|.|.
CASSPERGSYTEAFF
TGCGCCAGCAGCCCGGAAAGGGGAAGTTACACTGAAGCTTTCTTT
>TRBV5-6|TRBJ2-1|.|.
CASSYRDKHYNEQFF
TGTGCCAGCAGCTACCGGGACAAGCACTACAATGAGCAGTTCTTC
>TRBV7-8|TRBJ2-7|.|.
CASSLVRGGSVYEQYF
TGTGCCAGCAGCTTAGTGCGAGGGGGATCTGTCTACGAGCAGTACTTC
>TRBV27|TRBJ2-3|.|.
CASPEDTQYF
TGTGCCAGCCCTGAGGATACGCAGTATTTT